Below are 32 T cell receptor beta chains sequenced from a single sample in a study of regulatory T cells in long-lasting Graves disease. The time point is: persistent/refractory GD, antithyroid drugs over 5 years with positive TRAb. Generation of the TCR library employed RNA extracted from PBMCs. For TCR beta, libraries came from iRepertoire HTBI primers and Arm-PCR of CDR3 regions. TCRdb reprocessed the multiplex PCR reads with MiXCR, giving one entry per CDR3 protein. The table includes hundreds of thousands of distinct CDR3 sequences, about a fifth detected once. This specimen was peripheral blood mononuclear cells (PBMCs), taken when the disease was refractory, from a patient treated with antithyroid drugs. These receptors originate from a female donor with Graves disease.

This clonotype was seen ten or more times. The V and J genes are TRBV7-2 and TRBJ2-5; D not resolved. In germline, CDR1 is SGHTA, CDR2 FQGNSA. Trimming cost V 2 bases and J 5 bases, with 9 bases left between them. The CDR3 runs 13 residues. For the CDR3, the DNA is TGTGCCAGCAGCTTATCCTATTCGGAGACCCAGTACTTC. Translated, it gives CASSLSYSETQYF.

J is TRBJ2-2 and V is TRBV20-1, with 7 nucleotides matching TRBD1. The CDR3 is made up of 16 amino acids. Germline CDR1 is DFQATT and CDR2 is SNEGSKA (reference sequence). Trimming cost V 5 bases and J 5 bases; bases outside gene matches: 14. The CDR3 spells CSAPNDREYSTGELFF. The CDR3, as DNA: TGCAGTGCTCCAAACGACAGGGAGTATAGTACCGGGGAGCTGTTTTTT.

This chain joins TRBV27 and TRBJ2-5, with 10 bases lining up with TRBD2. Germline V CDR1 and CDR2: MNHEY, SMNVEV (reference sequence). V was clipped by 5 bases and J by 5 bases; unmatched bases: 11. The CDR3 loop spans 16 amino acids. CDR3 protein: CASSAESGRARETQYF. As DNA, the CDR3 is TGTGCCAGCAGTGCCGAAAGCGGGAGGGCCCGGGAGACCCAGTACTTC.

This clonotype was counted once. The chain is built from TRBV5-1 and TRBJ2-1, with TRBD1 matching 9 bases. CDR1 and CDR2 (germline): SGHRS, YFSETQ. V shed 0 bases and J 7 bases; nucleotides not matched to a gene: 5. The CDR3 extends over 15 amino acids. The CDR3 bases are TGCGCCAGCAGCTTGGAACAGGGGGCTGAGAATGAGCAGTTCTTC. Protein product: CASSLEQGAENEQFF.

As concerns this clonotype: One base away lies a much larger clone, so this may be a sequencing read error. The rearrangement uses TRBV12-3 or TRBV12-4 and TRBJ2-5, with TRBD2 identical over 8 bases. The CDR3 has 20 residues. In DNA form, the CDR3 reads TGTGCCAGCAGCGTAGATTCGGTTTGGGGAGCGGGAGACAGACAAGAGGCCCAGTACTTC. Its protein is CASSVDSVWGAGDRQEAQYF.

A few counts support this clonotype. This chain joins TRBV4-2 and TRBJ2-4; no reliable D call. Looked up from germline, CDR1 is LGHNA and CDR2 is YNFKEQ. The CDR3 has 14 residues. V was clipped by 0 bases and J by 7 bases, with 10 bases between them. CDR3 coding DNA: TGTGCCAGCAGCCAAGATCAGAAGTGGAACATTCAGTACTTC. Its protein product is CASSQDQKWNIQYF.

This clonotype has a count of ten or more. The chain is built from TRBV30 and TRBJ2-7; 11 nucleotides align to TRBD2. CDR1 and CDR2 (germline): GTSNPN, SVGIG (reference sequence). J gave up 2 bases and V 3 bases, and 6 bases lay outside the gene matches. The CDR3 spans 15 residues. This chain's CDR3 is CAWRELAGAAYEQYF. The CDR3 DNA reads as TGTGCCTGGAGAGAACTAGCGGGAGCGGCCTACGAGCAGTACTTC. Supplemented by reference TRBV30 and TRBJ2-7, the full variable domain reads SQTIHQWPATLVQPVGSPLSLECTVEGTSNPNLYWYRQAAGRGLQLLFYSVGIGQISSEVPQNLSASRPQDRQFILSSKKLLLSDSGFYLCAWRELAGAAYEQYFGPGTRLTVT.

V gene TRBV5-1 combines with J gene TRBJ2-1; TRBD2 matches at 8 bases. The CDR3 spans 15 residues. V gave up 2 bases and J gave up 3 bases; unmatched junction bases: 4. CDR1 is SGHRS and CDR2 is YFSETQ in the germline V gene. CDR3 protein: CASSFTSGVYNEQFF. As DNA, the CDR3 is TGCGCCAGCAGCTTTACTAGCGGCGTCTACAATGAGCAGTTCTTC.

The genes are TRBV20-1 and TRBJ1-2, with 7 bases identical to TRBD1. CDR3 length equals 13 residues. With V trimmed by 1 base and J by 8 bases, 7 bases remained unmatched. The germline CDR1 and CDR2 sequences are DFQATT and SNEGSKA (reference sequence). For the CDR3, the DNA is TGCAGTGCTAGAGGAGAGGGGGCTGGAGGCTACACCTTC. Protein product: CSARGEGAGGYTF.

With respect to this clonotype: A single base is all that separates this from a far larger clone, so a read error is likely. The chain links TRBV5-5 to TRBJ1-6; 7 nucleotides align to TRBD1. The germline CDR1 and CDR2 sequences are SGHKS and YYEKEE (reference sequence). CDR3 length: 14 amino acids. The ends lost 7 bases at V and 9 bases at J; junction bases unmatched: 10. The CDR3 is CASGAGTEISPLHF. The CDR3 region has the DNA TGTGCCAGCGGGGCCGGGACAGAAATTTCACCCCTCCACTTT.

V and J are TRBV18 and TRBJ2-2, with TRBD1 identical over 8 bases. The CDR3 contains 17 residues. V dropped 3 bases and J dropped 0; count of bases not matched to a gene: 6. Germline loops: CDR1 KGHSH, CDR2 LQKENI. The CDR3 DNA reads TGTGCCAGCTCACCGAACCCGGGACAGGCGAACACCGGGGAGCTGTTTTTT. Protein: CASSPNPGQANTGELFF.

This clonotype was seen a few times. V and J are TRBV10-2 and TRBJ2-7; D remains unclear. There are 11 residues in the CDR3. The V gene lost 10 bases and the J gene lost 5 bases, with 12 bases spanning the gap. The V gene's germline CDR1 is WSHSY and CDR2 SAAADI. The CDR3: CATSPSDEQYF. The CDR3 nucleotides read TGCGCCACCAGCCCTTCGGACGAGCAGTACTTC.

This clonotype appeared a single time. The genes are TRBV15 and TRBJ2-7, with TRBD1 matching 7 bases. Germline V lookup: CDR1 LNHNV, CDR2 YYDKDF (reference sequence). The CDR3 is 14 amino acids. J gave up 6 bases and V 6 bases, and 11 bases lay outside the gene matches. CDR3 region: CATRNDREGLEQYF. In DNA form, the CDR3 reads TGTGCCACCAGAAACGACAGGGAAGGGCTCGAGCAGTACTTC.

This clonotype showed up many times. The chain recombines TRBV6-5 with TRBJ1-2; D might be TRBD1 (6 bases). Trimming cost V 3 bases and J 4 bases, with 24 bases left between them. Per germline, CDR1 MNHEY and CDR2 SVGAGI. The CDR3 sequence is 18 residues long. The CDR3 DNA reads TGTGCCAGCAGTTATTTTGGAGTCGGGGGGCCAGGGATCTATGGCTACACCTTC. As protein: CASSYFGVGGPGIYGYTF.

V gene TRBV3-1 combines with J gene TRBJ2-4; possible D gene TRBD2, 6 bases. The V end lost 5 bases, the J end lost 6 bases, and 11 bases lay between the germline ends. The V gene's germline CDR1 is LGHDT and CDR2 YNNKEL (reference sequence). The CDR3 extends over 13 amino acids. CDR3 sequence reads: CASSSGLLNIQYF. The CDR3 DNA is TGTGCCAGCAGCTCCGGACTATTAAACATTCAGTACTTC.

About this clonotype itself: This may arise from a read error, as a much more abundant clone is one base away. The rearrangement joins TRBV6-1 to TRBJ1-1; TRBD1 aligns across 7 bases. This CDR3 region has 14 residues. Germline V gives CDR1 MNHNS, CDR2 SASEGT. The CDR3, as DNA: TGTGTCAGCAGAGGACAGGTCCCGAACACTGAAGCTTTCTTT. Translating gives CVSRGQVPNTEAFF.

This clonotype was detected many times. This sequence joins TRBV6-2 or TRBV6-3 and TRBJ2-5, with D unresolved. Deletions cut 2 bases from V and 12 bases from J, with 10 bases between. Per the germline V gene, CDR1 is MNHEY and CDR2 is SVGEGT. This CDR3 spans 11 amino acids. CDR3 in DNA: TGTGCCAGCAGTTACGGCACGATAGAGTACTTC. Protein product: CASSYGTIEYF.

The chain couples TRBV7-2 to TRBJ2-7, with no clear D. V was shortened by 5 bases and J by 9 bases, with 17 bases between the two germline ends. In germline, CDR1 is SGHTA, CDR2 FQGNSA. The CDR3 totals 13 residues. Written as DNA, the CDR3 is TGTGCCAGCAGCCCCGACCAGGCCCTGGTGCAGTACTTC. Translated: CASSPDQALVQYF.

Points on this clonotype: One junction end disagrees with the germline gene, perhaps due to a read error. This sequence joins TRBV25-1 and TRBJ2-7; perhaps TRBD2 as D (5 bases). CDR3 length: 15 amino acids. Germline CDR1 MGHDK, CDR2 SYGVNS. The DNA of the CDR3 is TGTGCCGGCAGTGAATCCCCTAGCATCGGGTACGAGCAGTACTTC. It specifies CAGSESPSIGYEQYF.

Concerning this clonotype itself: It may be a read error: a sequence one base away is much more abundant. The rearrangement joins TRBV30 to TRBJ2-5; D uncertain. Germline CDR1 GTSNPN, CDR2 SVGIG (reference sequence). The CDR3 runs to 15 residues. Trimming shortened V by 2 bases and J by 1 base, and 14 bases separated the two germline ends. The CDR3 bases are TGTGCCTGGAGTACTCATTTCAGCCCCCAAGAGACCCAGTACTTC. Its translation is CAWSTHFSPQETQYF.

Details on this clonotype: This may come from a read error, since a much larger clone is one base off. This chain links TRBV11-2 with TRBJ1-1, with unresolved D. V dropped 0 bases and J dropped 10 bases, with 12 bases sitting between them. Per the germline V gene, CDR1 is SGHAT and CDR2 is FQNNGV. The CDR3 totals 13 residues. CDR3 nucleotide sequence: TGTGCCAGCAGCTTAGATGGGAGGCCGGGAGCTTTCTTT. Its translation: CASSLDGRPGAFF.

V gene TRBV7-6 combines with J gene TRBJ2-7, with D possibly matching TRBD1 (6 bases). Between the trimmed V and J ends, which lost 2 bases and 4 bases, there was a span of 15 bases. CDR3 length: 15 amino acids. Per the germline V gene, CDR1 is SGHVS and CDR2 is FNYEAQ. The CDR3 here is CASSLLTGSAYEQYF. In DNA, the CDR3 is TGTGCCAGCAGCTTACTCACAGGGTCAGCTTACGAGCAGTACTTC.

A few counts support this clonotype. The junction does not match germline at one end; this may be a read error. The genes are TRBV10-3 and TRBJ1-1, with a weak D call TRBD1 (5 bases). Germline CDR1 ENHRY, CDR2 SYGVKD. This CDR3 region has 14 residues. The CDR3 region is CATRDRALNTEAFF. The CDR3 DNA sequence: TGTGCCACCAGGGATAGGGCTTTGAACACTGAGGCTTTCTTT.

At least ten counts were recorded for this clonotype. This rearrangement joins TRBV27 to TRBJ1-5, with D perhaps TRBD1 (6 bases). V gave up 0 bases and J gave up 0 bases, with 15 bases separating them. Germline V gene lookup returns CDR1 MNHEY and CDR2 SMNVEV (reference sequence). The CDR3 runs 18 residues. The CDR3 sequence is CASSLSYGAGDSNQPQHF. The CDR3 DNA reads as TGTGCCAGCAGTTTATCTTATGGGGCAGGGGATAGCAATCAGCCCCAGCATTTT.

This clonotype appeared many times. The chain employs TRBV28 and TRBJ1-2; D possibly corresponds to TRBD1 (5 bases). Germline values: CDR1 MDHEN, CDR2 SYDVKM. Trimming stripped 6 bases from V and 8 bases from J, with 19 bases between. There are 14 residues in the CDR3. In nucleotides, the CDR3 is TGTGCCAGCAGGCCCCCGGGACTGGGAGTCGGCTACACCTTC. As protein: CASRPPGLGVGYTF.

This clonotype occurred many times. The J gene is TRBJ1-2, the V gene TRBV7-2; a weak D match, TRBD1 (6 bases). V was cut by 3 bases and J by 8 bases, with 16 bases left in between. The CDR3 has 14 amino acids. Germline values: CDR1 SGHTA, CDR2 FQGNSA. CDR3 sequence: CASSLAQGLGGYTF. The CDR3 region has the DNA TGTGCCAGCAGCTTGGCCCAGGGGTTAGGGGGCTACACCTTC.

This chain links TRBV27 with TRBJ1-2, with 8 bases identical to TRBD1. This CDR3 region has 17 residues. Germline V gene data show CDR1 as MNHEY and CDR2 as SMNVEV (reference sequence). The V gene end was trimmed by 6 bases and the J gene end by 3 bases; junction bases not matched to a gene: 15. The CDR3 nucleotides are TGTGCCAGCAGCCCAAATGGCCCGGGACAGGCTTACTATGGCTACACCTTC. The encoded protein is CASSPNGPGQAYYGYTF.

This rearrangement joins TRBV10-3 to TRBJ1-3; 12 bases align to TRBD1. V was clipped by 8 bases and J by 2 bases; unmatched bases: 13. Germline V lookup: CDR1 ENHRY, CDR2 SYGVKD. The CDR3 runs 18 residues. The CDR3 bases are TGTGCCATCGGGGGACCCGGGACAGGGGGCCTGGCTGGAAACACCATATATTTT. This codes for CAIGGPGTGGLAGNTIYF.

The chain has TRBV30 and TRBJ2-7; no definite D call. The germline V and J ends were trimmed by 0 bases and 3 bases, with 9 bases remaining between them. CDR3 size: 13 residues. In germline, CDR1 is GTSNPN, CDR2 SVGIG (reference sequence). CDR3 residues: CAWSVQSFYEQYF. For the CDR3, the DNA is TGTGCCTGGAGTGTACAATCCTTCTACGAGCAGTACTTC.

Worth noting for this clonotype: Likely a read error: the CDR3 ends without its conserved phenylalanine or tryptophan. This chain joins TRBV6-2 or TRBV6-3 and TRBJ2-7; 9 bases align to TRBD1. Losses at the gene ends were 5 bases for V and 4 bases for J; bases not matched to a gene: 6. Germline CDR1 reads MNHEY; CDR2 reads SVGEGT. CDR3 length: 14 amino acids. The CDR3 coding sequence is TGTGCCAGCAGTACCGGGACAGGGCCTTACGAGCAGTACTCC. This encodes CASSTGTGPYEQYS.

This clonotype appeared a few times. The V call is TRBV30, the J call TRBJ2-7; TRBD1 might be the D (5 bases). The germline V gene has CDR1 GTSNPN and CDR2 SVGIG (reference sequence). CDR3 length: 11 residues. Deletions cut 2 bases from V and 5 bases from J, with 7 bases between. Written as DNA, the CDR3 is TGTGCCTGGAGTAAGGGGAACGAGCAGTACTTC. It codes for CAWSKGNEQYF.

This chain links TRBV18 with TRBJ2-3; the D gene could be TRBD1 or TRBD2 (5 bases each). This CDR3 spans 17 amino acids. The germline CDR1 and CDR2 sequences are KGHSH and LQKENI. Trimming removed 4 bases at V and 0 bases at J, with 17 bases between. This chain's CDR3 is CASSHYEGTPSTDTQYF. In nucleotides, the CDR3 is TGTGCCAGCTCACACTATGAAGGGACCCCCAGCACAGATACGCAGTATTTT.